These T cell receptor beta chains were read from a single sample in a study of glioma-infiltrating T cells after dendritic cell vaccination. The data were produced by immunoSEQ multiplex PCR, yet TCRdb's version contains in-frame clones alone and is incomplete. In the table there are around 87,000 clones, roughly 87% of which are singletons. The sample was blood, taken after dendritic cell vaccination. These receptors came from a human donor with glioblastoma. Each CDR3 is given with its conserved first and last residue. A D gene is named only where the DNA matches it firmly. For some rows the clone size is stated as once, few or many, or as a class when expanded; others skip it.

CDR3nt: TGTGCCAGCAGTGGGACAGAACATAATTCACCCCTCCACTTT; CDR3aa: CASSGTEHNSPLHF; abundance: NA; j_gene: TRBJ1-6; v_gene: TRBV6-1; d_gene: NA; len: 14
CDR3nt: TGTGCTAGTGGTCCGGGACAGGGGAATGGTCAGCCCCAGCATTTT; CDR3aa: CASGPGQGNGQPQHF; abundance: few; j_gene: TRBJ1-5; v_gene: TRBV12-5; d_gene: TRBD1; len: 15
CDR3nt: TGCGCCAGCAGCCCGCTGACAGGATCGAACACTGAAGCTTTCTTT; CDR3aa: CASSPLTGSNTEAFF; abundance: NA; j_gene: TRBJ1-1; v_gene: TRBV4-1; d_gene: NA; len: 15
CDR3nt: TGTGCCATCAGTGAGTCTGGGGCTCAGAATGAAAAACTGTTTTTT; CDR3aa: CAISESGAQNEKLFF; abundance: few; j_gene: TRBJ1-4; v_gene: TRBV10-3; d_gene: NA; len: 15
CDR3nt: TGTGCCAGTAGTGAGGGAGCTATGAACACTGAAGCTTTCTTT; CDR3aa: CASSEGAMNTEAFF; abundance: NA; j_gene: TRBJ1-1; v_gene: TRBV19; d_gene: NA; len: 14
CDR3nt: TGTGCCAGCTCACATATCCCCGTTACAGGACACCAAGAGACCCAGTACTTC; CDR3aa: CASSHIPVTGHQETQYF; abundance: NA; j_gene: TRBJ2-5; v_gene: TRBV18; d_gene: NA; len: 17
CDR3nt: TGCGCCAGCAGCATGGGGGGCGGAGAGACCCAGTACTTC; CDR3aa: CASSMGGGETQYF; abundance: NA; j_gene: TRBJ2-5; v_gene: TRBV5-1; d_gene: NA; len: 13
CDR3nt: TGTGCCAGTAGTATACAGGGGAACTATGGCTACACCTTC; CDR3aa: CASSIQGNYGYTF; abundance: NA; j_gene: TRBJ1-2; v_gene: TRBV19; d_gene: NA; len: 13
CDR3nt: TGTGCCAGCAGCTACGTCCTAGCGGGGGTCTACGAGCAGTACTTC; CDR3aa: CASSYVLAGVYEQYF; abundance: NA; j_gene: TRBJ2-7; v_gene: TRBV5-5; d_gene: TRBD2; len: 15
CDR3nt: TGCGCCAGCACCAGGGGCTCTGGAAACACCATATATTTT; CDR3aa: CASTRGSGNTIYF; abundance: NA; j_gene: TRBJ1-3; v_gene: TRBV5-1; d_gene: NA; len: 13
CDR3nt: TGTGCCAGCAGTGAAGTAGCGGGGGAGACAGATACGCAGTATTTT; CDR3aa: CASSEVAGETDTQYF; abundance: NA; j_gene: TRBJ2-3; v_gene: TRBV2; d_gene: TRBD2; len: 15
CDR3nt: TGTGCCAGCAGCTTAGCCGACAGTGCAGCGGGGATCAATGAGCAGTTCTTC; CDR3aa: CASSLADSAAGINEQFF; abundance: NA; j_gene: TRBJ2-1; v_gene: TRBV7-9; d_gene: TRBD2; len: 17
CDR3nt: TGTGCCAGCAGCTCCCGCGTCGGGGTCGAGGGCACTGAAGCTTTCTTT; CDR3aa: CASSSRVGVEGTEAFF; abundance: NA; j_gene: TRBJ1-1; v_gene: TRBV7-2; d_gene: NA; len: 16
CDR3nt: TGTGCCAGCAGCAGGGAGACCGGGACTAGTTCGCAGACCCAGTACTTC; CDR3aa: CASSRETGTSSQTQYF; abundance: NA; j_gene: TRBJ2-5; v_gene: TRBV11-2; d_gene: TRBD2; len: 16
CDR3nt: TGTGCCAGCAGCTTAGAGGGGGGGTACCAAGAGACCCAGTACTTC; CDR3aa: CASSLEGGYQETQYF; abundance: few; j_gene: TRBJ2-5; v_gene: TRBV5-8; d_gene: NA; len: 15
CDR3nt: TGCAGCGTTGAAGGCTCCGACAAGATTAATGAAAAACTGTTTTTT; CDR3aa: CSVEGSDKINEKLFF; abundance: once; j_gene: TRBJ1-4; v_gene: TRBV29-1; d_gene: NA; len: 15
CDR3nt: TGTGCCAGCAGCTTGGCCAGGGGGAACACTGAAGCTTTCTTT; CDR3aa: CASSLARGNTEAFF; abundance: NA; j_gene: TRBJ1-1; v_gene: TRBV5-4; d_gene: NA; len: 14
CDR3nt: TGTGCCTGGAGTGTCGGGGGACAGGGGGATGGCTACACCTTC; CDR3aa: CAWSVGGQGDGYTF; abundance: NA; j_gene: TRBJ1-2; v_gene: TRBV30; d_gene: TRBD1; len: 14
CDR3nt: TGTGCCAGCAGCCCGACAACAGGAGTGAACACTGAAGCTTTCTTT; CDR3aa: CASSPTTGVNTEAFF; abundance: NA; j_gene: TRBJ1-1; v_gene: TRBV9; d_gene: NA; len: 15
CDR3nt: TGTGCCAGCAGCTTGTCACCCCGGAGCGTTTATGAAGCTTTCTTT; CDR3aa: CASSLSPRSVYEAFF; abundance: NA; j_gene: TRBJ1-1; v_gene: TRBV5-4; d_gene: NA; len: 15
CDR3nt: TGTGCCAGTAGTCCACGGGGACAGTTCAATCAGCCCCAGCATTTT; CDR3aa: CASSPRGQFNQPQHF; abundance: NA; j_gene: TRBJ1-5; v_gene: TRBV19; d_gene: TRBD1; len: 15
CDR3nt: TGTGCCAGCAGGAACGCCACAGCCCCAAATCCCTACGAGCAGTACTTC; CDR3aa: CASRNATAPNPYEQYF; abundance: NA; j_gene: TRBJ2-7; v_gene: TRBV6-6; d_gene: NA; len: 16
CDR3nt: TGTGCCAGTTCTAGCGGGGGGGCAGGTAAAAAAGGCACCGGGGAGCTGTTTTTT; CDR3aa: CASSSGGAGKKGTGELFF; abundance: NA; j_gene: TRBJ2-2; v_gene: TRBV2; d_gene: TRBD2; len: 18
CDR3nt: TGTGCCAGCAGTGAGGGCCAGCTTAACTATGGCTACACCTTC; CDR3aa: CASSEGQLNYGYTF; abundance: NA; j_gene: TRBJ1-2; v_gene: TRBV2; d_gene: NA; len: 14
CDR3nt: TGTGCCAGCAGCCCGGACAGGGACACTGAAGCTTTCTTT; CDR3aa: CASSPDRDTEAFF; abundance: NA; j_gene: TRBJ1-1; v_gene: TRBV7-3; d_gene: TRBD1; len: 13
CDR3nt: TGTGCCAGCAGCCGACGGGACAGCAACACTGAAGCTTTCTTT; CDR3aa: CASSRRDSNTEAFF; abundance: NA; j_gene: TRBJ1-1; v_gene: TRBV7-8; d_gene: TRBD1; len: 14
CDR3nt: TGTGCCAGCAGCCCCCAGGGACAGGGACACTATGGCTACACCTTC; CDR3aa: CASSPQGQGHYGYTF; abundance: NA; j_gene: TRBJ1-2; v_gene: TRBV5-6; d_gene: TRBD1; len: 15
CDR3nt: TGTGCCAGCAGCTGGAGGGCAGTGCCACAAAGTCGGGCCAACGTCCTGACTTTC; CDR3aa: CASSWRAVPQSRANVLTF; abundance: NA; j_gene: TRBJ2-6; v_gene: TRBV7-7; d_gene: NA; len: 18
CDR3nt: TGTGCCAGCAGCGTGCCGGGTCGAGACTACGAGCAGTACTTC; CDR3aa: CASSVPGRDYEQYF; abundance: NA; j_gene: TRBJ2-7; v_gene: TRBV5-4; d_gene: NA; len: 14
CDR3nt: TGTGCCAGCAGTTACTCGGTGTCCCCTCGGGACACTGAAGCTTTCTTT; CDR3aa: CASSYSVSPRDTEAFF; abundance: NA; j_gene: TRBJ1-1; v_gene: TRBV6-5; d_gene: NA; len: 16
CDR3nt: TGTGCCAGCAGTGGACAGGTAGGCACTGAAGCTTTCTTT; CDR3aa: CASSGQVGTEAFF; abundance: NA; j_gene: TRBJ1-1; v_gene: TRBV27; d_gene: TRBD1; len: 13
CDR3nt: TGTGCCACCAGCACGGACAGGGAGTCCTACGAGCAGTACTTC; CDR3aa: CATSTDRESYEQYF; abundance: NA; j_gene: TRBJ2-7; v_gene: TRBV15; d_gene: TRBD1; len: 14
CDR3nt: TGTGCCAGTAGTATAACTAGCTCATCCTTAGAGACCCAGTACTTC; CDR3aa: CASSITSSSLETQYF; abundance: once; j_gene: TRBJ2-5; v_gene: TRBV19; d_gene: NA; len: 15
CDR3nt: TGTGCCTGGAGTAGGGGACAGTCCTATGGCTACACCTTC; CDR3aa: CAWSRGQSYGYTF; abundance: NA; j_gene: TRBJ1-2; v_gene: TRBV30; d_gene: TRBD1; len: 13
CDR3nt: TGTGCCAGTATCAGCGGGGGGGGTACCACCGGGGAGCTGTTTTTT; CDR3aa: CASISGGGTTGELFF; abundance: NA; j_gene: TRBJ2-2; v_gene: TRBV19; d_gene: TRBD2; len: 15
CDR3nt: TGCGCCAGCAGCTTGGGGGGACAGGTGAACACTGAAGCTTTCTTT; CDR3aa: CASSLGGQVNTEAFF; abundance: NA; j_gene: TRBJ1-1; v_gene: TRBV5-1; d_gene: TRBD1; len: 15
CDR3nt: TGTGCCAGCGAGACCGGGACTAGCGGAAACAATGAGCAGTTCTTC; CDR3aa: CASETGTSGNNEQFF; abundance: once; j_gene: TRBJ2-1; v_gene: TRBV2; d_gene: TRBD2; len: 15
CDR3nt: TGTGCCAGCAGCCTGGCGGAGGACCGCCCGGAGCCCTCTTTTTTCTATAGCAATCAGCCCCAGCATTTT; CDR3aa: CASSLAEDRPEPSFFYSNQPQHF; abundance: NA; j_gene: TRBJ1-5; v_gene: TRBV21-1; d_gene: NA; len: 23
CDR3nt: TGTGCCACCAGCAGGGACAGAAATCAGCCCCAGCATTTT; CDR3aa: CATSRDRNQPQHF; abundance: few; j_gene: TRBJ1-5; v_gene: TRBV15; d_gene: NA; len: 13
CDR3nt: TGTGCCAGTAGTATTAGTTCGCCAGGGATAGAGACCCAGTACTTC; CDR3aa: CASSISSPGIETQYF; abundance: NA; j_gene: TRBJ2-5; v_gene: TRBV19; d_gene: NA; len: 15
CDR3nt: TGCGCCAGCAGTGAGCGAAGGAGCGGGGAGGGGGAGACCCAGTACTTC; CDR3aa: CASSERRSGEGETQYF; abundance: NA; j_gene: TRBJ2-5; v_gene: TRBV10-2; d_gene: TRBD2; len: 16